Listed below are T cell receptor beta chains from one sample, sequenced in a study of shared clonotypes between healthy human individuals. TCRdb's copy holds only in-frame clones and misses some; the assay was immunoSEQ multiplex PCR. The top ten clones hold approximately 0.3% of a sample with about 380,000 clones, about 97% of them seen once. The sample taken for sequencing was memory CD8+ T cells sorted from blood. Receptors originate from a man aged 25-45 years in good health. Both conserved end residues are part of each CDR3. Size is stated for part of the rows, as once, few or many counts, or as a class when the clone is expanded.

V	length	size	CDR3
TRBV5-3	16	.	CARSLSPGQSTDTQYF
TRBV5-3	17	.	CARSPGTSGTYSYEQYF
TRBV20-1	11	.	CSARHSYEQYF
TRBV19	13	.	CASTQRGNQPQHF
TRBV2	12	.	CASSESSNEQFF
TRBV5-4	15	.	CASSLGVAGGNEQFF
TRBV29-1	12	.	CSVKTGWDIQYF
TRBV5-1	14	.	CASSKRTDTDTQYF
TRBV7-9	15	.	CASSPSGTATYEQYF
TRBV19	14	.	CATRRGGGTGELFF
TRBV7-2	13	.	CASNGRQGNEAFF
TRBV6-5	15	.	CASSSGQSINEKLFF
TRBV5-3	15	.	CARSLIAGGYSGQYF
TRBV2	14	.	CASRGRRAYNEQFF
TRBV18	15	.	CASSPDTKIWDEQFF
TRBV7-8	13	.	CASSLVGNTEAFF
TRBV28	14	.	CASSVAGGPNEQFF
TRBV27	15	.	CASSLRREGPSEQYF
TRBV6-4	13	.	CASSDGFSGELFF
TRBV7-9	18	.	CASSNSRLSGLSYNEQFF
TRBV4-2	14	.	CASSQGGRTYEQYF
TRBV9	14	.	CASSVGAGVNEQYF
TRBV5-6	11	.	CASSFVDTQYF
TRBV7-2	15	.	CASSPRLVSSGELFF
TRBV5-5	15	.	CASSLGTGITGELFF
TRBV28	13	.	CASSLNRGYEQYF
TRBV18	14	.	CASSPLNSPYGYTF
TRBV2	11	.	CASRYSYEQYF
TRBV19	14	.	CASSIRDRVKTQYF
TRBV28	14	.	CASKEQGGAQPQHF
TRBV28	14	once	CASRRLAGSYEQYF
TRBV5-8	13	.	CASSLEPRNTIYF
TRBV28	14	.	CASSLGQGMVGYTF
TRBV5-1	16	.	CASSLAASGRYGELFF
TRBV6-1	14	.	CASSPDRLSYEQYF
TRBV18	14	.	CASSPLAGAYEQYF
TRBV5-4	11	.	CASSSGETQYF
TRBV2	14	.	CASSETGQGQPQHF
TRBV5-3	15	once	CARSLTSGSTDTQYF
TRBV4-1	15	.	CASSFIGLAHNEQFF
TRBV7-9	13	.	CASSPPRYNEQFF
TRBV4-1	16	few	CASSQEGQDLSNGYTF
TRBV7-2	13	.	CASSLANNSPLHF
TRBV6-1	14	.	CASRTSTGNEKLFF
TRBV28	12	.	CASRRTAYGYTF
TRBV5-6	16	.	CASSWGTTGGNGELFF
TRBV2	9	.	CASSEVHLF
TRBV18	13	.	CASSPNLGDGYTF
TRBV4-2	15	once	CASSNPGLSLYEQYF
TRBV5-1	14	few	CASSPGQGGNEQFF
TRBV11-1	13	.	CASRSGRNTEAFF
TRBV5-6	18	.	CASSTTSGTTTARETQYF
TRBV29-1	11	.	CSVEDRDEQYF
TRBV18	14	.	CASSRQGTGNTIYF
TRBV6-1	16	few	CASSEALPSQPYEQYF
TRBV5-6	15	.	CASSLIQGAREKLFF
TRBV15	13	.	CATSRDWAGELFF
TRBV5-8	11	.	CASEGVGELFF
TRBV6-5	12	.	CASSYSGYGYTF
TRBV5-1	14	.	CASSSKGYTGELFF